This TCR beta chain appears in the sequencing data of a study of blood T cell repertoires in COVID-19. The length of the CDR3 is 12 residues. Trimming shortened V by 3 bases and J by 8 bases, and 7 bases separated the two germline ends. Germline CDR1 KGHSH, CDR2 LQKENI. The protocol was immunoSEQ multiplex PCR, while the TCRdb copy is restricted to in-frame clones and leaves out a portion. The data show about 49,000 clones, with approximately 86% seen just once and about 5% held by the top ten. This TCR came from a man aged 40-49 years with active COVID-19. The sequenced sample was peripheral blood. The chain uses TRBV18 and TRBJ1-4; D is unresolved. DNA for the CDR3: TGTGCCAGCTCACCCGGGAACGAAAAACTGTTTTTT. Residues: CASSPGNEKLFF.